This T cell receptor (beta chain) was obtained from a study of CD8 T cells in ankylosing spondylitis. As the method for making TCR beta libraries, quantitative 5'-RACE with molecular barcodes was used. A single record per CDR3 protein comes from TCRdb applying MiXCR to the 5' RACE reads. This table has 200,000 or so distinct CDR3 sequences, about a quarter appearing once. Germline V lookup: CDR1 KGHDR, CDR2 SFDVKD. The CDR3 consists of 12 residues. V was trimmed by 7 bases and J by 6 bases, leaving 8 bases between them. This clonotype turned up a few times. What it recognizes is unknown. Study results and caveats: The disease-linked clones had a CD8+ phenotype and low blood frequencies. It was reported that disease-linked clones were significantly enriched in matched ankylosing spondylitis synovial fluid.

J is TRBJ2-2 and V is TRBV24-1; D is uncertain. Sequenced sample: blood, either unsorted or a sorted T cell fraction (not recorded which). The receptor was isolated from a male donor with ankylosing spondylitis or in good health (not recorded which). The DNA for the CDR3 is TGTGCCACCAGCCAAGGTCCCGGGGAGCTGTTTTTT. Its protein is CATSQGPGELFF.